The 8 T cell receptor beta chains below come from one sample, sequenced in a study of spatial heterogeneity in lung cancer. Specified time point: blood at routine non-recurrence follow-up after resection. TCRdb re-analysed the 5' RACE reads in MiXCR, keeping a single row per CDR3 protein. The sample holds 9,500 to 13,000 distinct CDR3 sequences, 20% to 25% seen once. The material sequenced was PBMCs, taken at follow-up. The receptor set was obtained from a male donor with early-stage non-small cell lung cancer.

This clonotype was seen a single time. This chain uses TRBV29-1 with TRBJ1-4; tentatively, D is TRBD1 (5 bases). Germline V gene data show CDR1 as SQVTM and CDR2 as ANQGSEA. The germline V and J ends were trimmed by 6 bases and 3 bases, with 17 bases remaining between them. CDR3 length: 15 amino acids. CDR3: CSVEEGRSANEKLFF. The CDR3 bases are TGCAGCGTCGAGGAGGGGCGGTCGGCTAATGAAAAACTGTTTTTT.

This clonotype came up a few times. DNA for the CDR3: TGCGCCAGCAGCCCGGGACAGATTAATGAAAAACTGTTTTTT. As protein: CASSPGQINEKLFF. This rearrangement joins TRBV5-1 to TRBJ1-4, with 7 bases that match TRBD1. The CDR3 consists of 14 residues. V trimming: 4 bases; J trimming: 4 bases; junction bases outside the gene matches: 4. The germline CDR1 and CDR2 sequences are SGHRS and YFSETQ. Variable domain in full (rest from reference TRBV5-1 and TRBJ1-4): KAGVTQTPRYLIKTRGQQVTLSCSPISGHRSVSWYQQTPGQGLQFLFEYFSETQRNKGNFPGRFSGRQFSNSRSEMNVSTLELGDSALYLCASSPGQINEKLFFGSGTQLSVL.

This clonotype has at least ten counts. This chain uses TRBV12-3 or TRBV12-4 with TRBJ1-4, with 8 bases matching TRBD1. The CDR3 runs 15 residues. Unmatched junction bases numbered 12, after V lost 5 bases and J lost 10 bases. The CDR3 sequence: CASSEDRGNLGKLFF. For the CDR3, the DNA is TGTGCCAGCAGTGAAGACAGGGGAAATTTGGGAAAACTGTTTTTT.

The chain links TRBV9 to TRBJ2-1; D is possibly TRBD1 (6 bases). CDR3 size: 13 residues. Germline values: CDR1 SGDLS, CDR2 YYNGEE. V lost 4 bases and J 5 bases, leaving 10 bases between the germline ends. For the CDR3, the DNA is TGTGCCAGCAGCACGGGACACGACAATGAGCAGTTCTTC. This sequence encodes CASSTGHDNEQFF.

Many counts were recorded for this clonotype. The chain uses TRBV5-1 and TRBJ2-1, with D hard to call. CDR3 size: 15 residues. The V end was cut by 8 bases, the J end by 5 bases, with 20 bases between. Germline V gene data show CDR1 as SGHRS and CDR2 as YFSETQ. As DNA, the CDR3 is TGCGCCAGTAGTTCCGACGGAGCAAATCACAATGAGCAGTTCTTC. Residues: CASSSDGANHNEQFF. Full variable domain (outside the CDR3, taken from reference TRBV5-1 and TRBJ2-1): KAGVTQTPRYLIKTRGQQVTLSCSPISGHRSVSWYQQTPGQGLQFLFEYFSETQRNKGNFPGRFSGRQFSNSRSEMNVSTLELGDSALYLCASSSDGANHNEQFFGPGTRLTVL.

The CDR3 sequence is CASSLPLGLAGGGSQYF. The CDR3 bases are TGTGCCAGCAGCTTACCCCTCGGACTAGCGGGGGGCGGATCCCAGTACTTC. The chain joins TRBV7-2 to TRBJ2-5, with 14 bases fitting TRBD2. V trimming: 2 bases; J trimming: 9 bases; junction bases outside the gene matches: 11. Germline assignment: CDR1 SGHTA and CDR2 FQGNSA. This CDR3 is 17 amino acids long.

The chain couples TRBV2 to TRBJ1-2, with D perhaps matching TRBD1 (5 bases). Germline CDR1 is SNHLY and CDR2 is FYNNEI. Trimming shortened V by 0 bases and J by 1 base, and 12 bases separated the two germline ends. The CDR3 is 16 residues long. The CDR3 sequence is CASSEALDRVNYGYTF. DNA of the CDR3: TGTGCCAGCAGTGAAGCGCTAGACAGAGTTAACTATGGCTACACCTTC.

This clonotype was recorded at least ten times. The chain combines TRBV10-2 with TRBJ2-3, with a weak D call TRBD2 (5 bases). The CDR3 totals 16 residues. V lost 6 bases to trimming and J lost 5 bases, with 21 bases between them. From germline, CDR1 is WSHSY and CDR2 SAAADI. CDR3 coding DNA: TGCGCCAGCAGCCCCAGCAATTTGCGGGCCGGAGATACGCAGTATTTT. It is translated as CASSPSNLRAGDTQYF.